This T cell receptor (beta chain) was sequenced for a study of CD4 and CD8 cells across lung adenocarcinoma regions (dated by TCRdb to between 2018 and 2020). Some background on the complete study: The study compared tumor centers with tumor margins to examine intratumor heterogeneity of the T cell receptor repertoire.

About this clonotype: Which antigen it targets is not known. Base qualities were left out, and no much larger clone turns up one base away.

Libraries came from PCR. Sequencing was carried out with a HiSeq X Ten. TCRdb reanalyzed the raw reads on its own, using fastp at Q25 for trimming and MiXCR for clone calling, and kept in-frame beta chains. CDR3 protein sequences are deduplicated, and each keeps its most common genes and DNA. In this sample the table shows fewer than 20,000 distinct CDR3 sequences, more than 45% of which occur a single time. The ten largest account for 50% to 65% of the sample. The donors were patients who had localized lung adenocarcinoma, which is a subtype of non-small cell lung cancer. These samples came from the centers of localized lung adenocarcinomas. For TCR repertoire analysis, CD8+ T cells from tumor tissue were profiled separately from CD4+ T cells. Taken from cysteine to phenylalanine, the CDR3 has 15 residues. The only DNA kept is the CDR3, 45 bases in frame from the first base. The germline ends are 8 bases apart after V is trimmed by 1 base and J by 4 bases.

The clonotype originates from a female donor with lung adenocarcinoma. The CD4 and CD8 labels of this study may be unreliable. The rearrangement joined TRBV12-3 or TRBV12-4 to TRBJ2-6; the D gene is perhaps TRBD1, on 5 matching bases. Input material: CD8+ T cells from the center of a lung tumor. Per the publication, the cell subset or site label means: tumor center region. The CDR3 here reads CASSLVGVGANVLTF. The bases read TGTGCCAGCAGTTTAGTAGGGGTGGGGGCCAACGTCCTGACTTTC.